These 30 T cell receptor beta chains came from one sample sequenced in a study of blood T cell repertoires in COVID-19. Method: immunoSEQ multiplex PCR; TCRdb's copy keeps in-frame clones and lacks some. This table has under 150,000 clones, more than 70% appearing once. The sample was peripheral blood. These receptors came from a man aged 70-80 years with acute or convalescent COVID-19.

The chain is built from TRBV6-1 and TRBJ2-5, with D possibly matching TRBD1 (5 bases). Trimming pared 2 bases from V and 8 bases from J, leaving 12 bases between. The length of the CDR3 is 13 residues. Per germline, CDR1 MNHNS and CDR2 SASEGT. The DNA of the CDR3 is TGTGCCAGCAGTGAAAATCCAGGGAAAACCCAGTACTTC. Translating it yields CASSENPGKTQYF.

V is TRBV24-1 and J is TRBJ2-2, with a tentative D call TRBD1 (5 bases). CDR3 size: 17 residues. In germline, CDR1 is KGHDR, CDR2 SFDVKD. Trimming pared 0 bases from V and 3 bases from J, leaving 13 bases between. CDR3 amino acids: CATSDLTHQGYTGELFF. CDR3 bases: TGTGCCACCAGTGATTTGACGCACCAGGGATACACCGGGGAGCTGTTTTTT.

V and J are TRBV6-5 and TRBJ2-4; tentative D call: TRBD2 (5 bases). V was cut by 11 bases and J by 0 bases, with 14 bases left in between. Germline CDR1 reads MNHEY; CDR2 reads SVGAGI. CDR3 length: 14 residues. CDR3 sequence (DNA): TGTGCCCTGAGGAGGAGTATAGCCAAAAACATTCAGTACTTC. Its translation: CALRRSIAKNIQYF.

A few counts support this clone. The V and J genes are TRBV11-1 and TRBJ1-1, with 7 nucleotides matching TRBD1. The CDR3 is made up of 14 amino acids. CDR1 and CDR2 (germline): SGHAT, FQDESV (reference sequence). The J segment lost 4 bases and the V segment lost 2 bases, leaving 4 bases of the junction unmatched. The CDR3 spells CASSLSGGGTEAFF. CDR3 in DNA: TGTGCCAGCAGCTTATCAGGGGGAGGCACTGAAGCTTTCTTT.

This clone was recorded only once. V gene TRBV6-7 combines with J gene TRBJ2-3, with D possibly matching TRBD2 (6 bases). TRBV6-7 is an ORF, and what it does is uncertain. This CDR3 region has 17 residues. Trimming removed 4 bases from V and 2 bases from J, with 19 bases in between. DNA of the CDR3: TGTGCCAGCAGTTCCCCCTTGAGCGGGCCCTTCACAGATACGCAGTATTTT. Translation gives CASSSPLSGPFTDTQYF.

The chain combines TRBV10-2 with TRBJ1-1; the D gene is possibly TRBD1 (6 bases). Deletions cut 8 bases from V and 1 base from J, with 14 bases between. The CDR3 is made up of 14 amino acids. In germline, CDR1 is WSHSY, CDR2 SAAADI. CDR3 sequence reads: CASRRQESNTEAFF. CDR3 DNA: TGCGCCAGCCGACGACAGGAGTCGAACACTGAAGCTTTCTTT.

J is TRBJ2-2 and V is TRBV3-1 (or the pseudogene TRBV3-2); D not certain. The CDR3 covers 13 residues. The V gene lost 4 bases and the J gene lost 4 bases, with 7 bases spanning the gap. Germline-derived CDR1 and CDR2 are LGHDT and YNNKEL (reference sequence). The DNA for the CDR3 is TGTGCCAGCAGCCGGCTAGGCACCGGGGAGCTGTTTTTT. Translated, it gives CASSRLGTGELFF.

The CDR3: CASSLGGKGETQYF. In nucleotides, the CDR3 is TGTGCCAGCAGCTTGGGAGGGAAGGGAGAGACCCAGTACTTC. The chain is built from TRBV5-4 and TRBJ2-5; tentative D call: TRBD2 (5 bases). The germline gives CDR1 SGHNT, CDR2 YYREEE (reference sequence). This CDR3 region has 14 residues. V was pared by 0 bases and J by 4 bases, with 10 bases between.

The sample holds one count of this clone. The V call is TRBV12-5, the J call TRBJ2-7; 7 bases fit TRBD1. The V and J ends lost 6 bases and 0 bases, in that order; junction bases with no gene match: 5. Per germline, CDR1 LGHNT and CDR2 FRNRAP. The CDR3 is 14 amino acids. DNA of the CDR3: TGTGCTAGTGGGAAATGGGACAGCTCCTACGAGCAGTACTTC. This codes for CASGKWDSSYEQYF. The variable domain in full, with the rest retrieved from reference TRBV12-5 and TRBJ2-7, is DARVTQTPRHKVTEMGQEVTMRCQPILGHNTVFWYRQTMMQGLELLAYFRNRAPLDDSGMPKDRFSAEMPDATLATLKIQPSEPRDSAVYFCASGKWDSSYEQYFGPGTRLTVT.

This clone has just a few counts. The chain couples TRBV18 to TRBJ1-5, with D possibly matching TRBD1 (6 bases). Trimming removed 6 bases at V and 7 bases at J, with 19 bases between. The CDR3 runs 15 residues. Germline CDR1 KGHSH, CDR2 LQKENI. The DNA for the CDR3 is TGTGCCAGCTCCCCGGGGGGCGTCCCTTCACAGCCCCAGCATTTT. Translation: CASSPGGVPSQPQHF.

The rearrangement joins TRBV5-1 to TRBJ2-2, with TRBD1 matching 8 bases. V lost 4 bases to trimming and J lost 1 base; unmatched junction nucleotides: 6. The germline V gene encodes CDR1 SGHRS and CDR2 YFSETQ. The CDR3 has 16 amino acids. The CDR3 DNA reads TGCGCCAGCAGCGCGAGGGGGACAGGGAACACCGGGGAGCTGTTTTTT. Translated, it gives CASSARGTGNTGELFF.

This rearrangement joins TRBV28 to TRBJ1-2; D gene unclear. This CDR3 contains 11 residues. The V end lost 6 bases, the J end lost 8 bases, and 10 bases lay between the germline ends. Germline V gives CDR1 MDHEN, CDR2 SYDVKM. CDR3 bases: TGTGCCAGCAGCCGGGAAGGCGGCTACACCTTC. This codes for CASSREGGYTF.

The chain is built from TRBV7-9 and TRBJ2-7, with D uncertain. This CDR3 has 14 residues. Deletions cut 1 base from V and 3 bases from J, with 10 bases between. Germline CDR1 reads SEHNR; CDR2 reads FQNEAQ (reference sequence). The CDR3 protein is CASSLGSIDYEQYF. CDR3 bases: TGTGCCAGCAGCTTAGGCTCTATAGACTACGAGCAGTACTTC.

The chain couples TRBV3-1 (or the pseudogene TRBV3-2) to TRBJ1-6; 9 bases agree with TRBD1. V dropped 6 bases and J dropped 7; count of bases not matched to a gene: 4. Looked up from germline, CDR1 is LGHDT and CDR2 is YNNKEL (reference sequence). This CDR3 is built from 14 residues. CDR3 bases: TGTGCCAGCAGTCGGACAGGGGAGAATTCACCCCTCCACTTT. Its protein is CASSRTGENSPLHF.

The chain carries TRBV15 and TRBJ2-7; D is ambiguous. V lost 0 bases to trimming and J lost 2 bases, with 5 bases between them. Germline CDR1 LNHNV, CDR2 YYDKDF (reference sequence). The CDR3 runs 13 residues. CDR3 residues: CATSRDQAYEQYF. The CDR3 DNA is TGTGCCACCAGCAGAGACCAGGCCTACGAGCAGTACTTC.

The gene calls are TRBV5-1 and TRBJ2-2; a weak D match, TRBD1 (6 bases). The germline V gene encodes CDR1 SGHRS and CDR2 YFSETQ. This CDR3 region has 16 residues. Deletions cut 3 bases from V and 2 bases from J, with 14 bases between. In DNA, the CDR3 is TGCGCCAGCAGCTCAGATACAGGGATCAACACCGGGGAGCTGTTTTTT. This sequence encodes CASSSDTGINTGELFF.

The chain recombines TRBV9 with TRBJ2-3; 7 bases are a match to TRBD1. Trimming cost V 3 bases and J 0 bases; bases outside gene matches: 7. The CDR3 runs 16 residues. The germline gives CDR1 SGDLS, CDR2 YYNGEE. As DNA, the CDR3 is TGTGCCAGCAGCGCTCAGGGGGAAAAGAGCACAGATACGCAGTATTTT. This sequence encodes CASSAQGEKSTDTQYF.

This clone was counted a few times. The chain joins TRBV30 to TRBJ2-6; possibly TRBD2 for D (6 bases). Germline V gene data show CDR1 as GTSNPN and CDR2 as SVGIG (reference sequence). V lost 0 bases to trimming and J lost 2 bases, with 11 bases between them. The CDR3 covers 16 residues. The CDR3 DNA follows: TGTGCCTGGAGTGTACGGGGGAGACCTGGGGCCAACGTCCTGACTTTC. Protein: CAWSVRGRPGANVLTF.

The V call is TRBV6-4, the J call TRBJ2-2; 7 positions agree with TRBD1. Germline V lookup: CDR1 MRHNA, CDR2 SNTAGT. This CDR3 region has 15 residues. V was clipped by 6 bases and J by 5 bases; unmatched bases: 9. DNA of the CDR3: TGTGCCAGCAGCCCGGAACAGGGGACAACCGGGGAGCTGTTTTTT. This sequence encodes CASSPEQGTTGELFF.

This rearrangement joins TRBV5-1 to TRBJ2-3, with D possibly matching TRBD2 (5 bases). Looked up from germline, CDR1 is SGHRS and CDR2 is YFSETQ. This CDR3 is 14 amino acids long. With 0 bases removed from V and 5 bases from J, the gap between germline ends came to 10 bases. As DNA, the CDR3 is TGCGCCAGCAGCTTGGGTCGGGAAGGAGATACGCAGTATTTT. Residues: CASSLGREGDTQYF.

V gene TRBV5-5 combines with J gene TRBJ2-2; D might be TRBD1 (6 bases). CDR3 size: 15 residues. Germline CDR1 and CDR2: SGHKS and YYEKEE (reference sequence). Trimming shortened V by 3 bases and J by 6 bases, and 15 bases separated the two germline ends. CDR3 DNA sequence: TGTGCCAGCAGCTGGATCGAGGGGGTTGCCGGGGAGCTGTTTTTT. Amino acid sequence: CASSWIEGVAGELFF.

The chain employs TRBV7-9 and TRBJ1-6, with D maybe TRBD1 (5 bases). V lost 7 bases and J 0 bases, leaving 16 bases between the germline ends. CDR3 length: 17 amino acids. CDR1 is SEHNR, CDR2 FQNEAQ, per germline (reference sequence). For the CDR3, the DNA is TGTGCCAGCACCTATACCGGGGGGAGCTCCTATAATTCACCCCTCCACTTT. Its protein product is CASTYTGGSSYNSPLHF.

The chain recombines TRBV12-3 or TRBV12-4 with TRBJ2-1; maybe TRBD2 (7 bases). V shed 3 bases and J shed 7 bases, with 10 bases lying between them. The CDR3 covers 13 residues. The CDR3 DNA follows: TGTGCCAGCAGTTTCGGGGGGCTGAATGAGCAGTTCTTC. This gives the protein CASSFGGLNEQFF.

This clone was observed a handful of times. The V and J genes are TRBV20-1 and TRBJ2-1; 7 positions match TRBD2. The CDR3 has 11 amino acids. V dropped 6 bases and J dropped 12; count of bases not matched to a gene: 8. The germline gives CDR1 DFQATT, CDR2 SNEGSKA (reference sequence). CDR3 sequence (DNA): TGCAGTGCCCGCCAACGGACTAGGCAGTTCTTC. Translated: CSARQRTRQFF.

CDR3 bases: TGTGCCAGCAGCCCTAGGGCAGGGAACTATGGCTACACCTTC. Protein sequence: CASSPRAGNYGYTF. This rearrangement joins TRBV7-2 to TRBJ1-2; a weak D match, TRBD1 (5 bases). CDR1 SGHTA and CDR2 FQGNSA come from the germline V gene. Deletions cut 5 bases from V and 2 bases from J, with 12 bases between. The CDR3 runs 14 residues.

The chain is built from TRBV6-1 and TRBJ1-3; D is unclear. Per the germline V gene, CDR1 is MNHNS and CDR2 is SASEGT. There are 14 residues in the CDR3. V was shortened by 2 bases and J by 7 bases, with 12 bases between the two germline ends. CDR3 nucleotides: TGTGCCAGCAGTGAACTATGGGGAGGCAACACCATATATTTT. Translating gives CASSELWGGNTIYF.

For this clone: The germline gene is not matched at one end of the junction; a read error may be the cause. The CDR3 sequence is CASSLYGRRQETQYF. CDR3 DNA sequence: TGTGCTAGCAGCTTATACGGGAGACGCCAAGAGACCCAGTACTTC. J is TRBJ2-5 and V is TRBV7-7; weak D call: TRBD2 (6 bases). The CDR3 runs to 15 residues. CDR1 and CDR2 (germline): SSHAT, FNYEAQ (reference sequence). The full variable domain, with the rest looked up from reference TRBV7-7 and TRBJ2-5, is GAGVSQSPRYKVTKRGQDVTLRCDPISSHATLYWYQQALGQGPEFLTYFNYEAQPDKSGLPSDRFSAERPEGSISTLTIQRTEQRDSAMYRCASSLYGRRQETQYFGPGTRLLVL.

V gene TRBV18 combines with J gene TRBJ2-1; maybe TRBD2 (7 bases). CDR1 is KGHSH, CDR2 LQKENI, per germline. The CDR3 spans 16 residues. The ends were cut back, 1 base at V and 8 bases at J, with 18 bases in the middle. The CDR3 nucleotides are TGTGCCAGCTCACCACGGACGGGGGGCCCAGAGGATGAGCAGTTCTTC. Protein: CASSPRTGGPEDEQFF.

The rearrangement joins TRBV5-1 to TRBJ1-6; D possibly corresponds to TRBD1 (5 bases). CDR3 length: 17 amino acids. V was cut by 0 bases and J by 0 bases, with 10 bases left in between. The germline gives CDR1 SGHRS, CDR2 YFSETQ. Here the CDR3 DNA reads TGCGCCAGCAGCTTGGAAGGGGTGAGCTCCTATAATTCACCCCTCCACTTT. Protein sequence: CASSLEGVSSYNSPLHF. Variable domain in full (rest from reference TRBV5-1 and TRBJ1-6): KAGVTQTPRYLIKTRGQQVTLSCSPISGHRSVSWYQQTPGQGLQFLFEYFSETQRNKGNFPGRFSGRQFSNSRSEMNVSTLELGDSALYLCASSLEGVSSYNSPLHFGNGTRLTVT.

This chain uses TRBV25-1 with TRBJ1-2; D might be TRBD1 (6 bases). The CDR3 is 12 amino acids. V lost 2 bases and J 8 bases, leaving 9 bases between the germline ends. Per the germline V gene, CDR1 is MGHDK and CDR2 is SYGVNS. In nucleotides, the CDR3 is TGTGCCAGCAGTGAAGGCAGGGGCGGCTACACCTTC. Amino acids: CASSEGRGGYTF.